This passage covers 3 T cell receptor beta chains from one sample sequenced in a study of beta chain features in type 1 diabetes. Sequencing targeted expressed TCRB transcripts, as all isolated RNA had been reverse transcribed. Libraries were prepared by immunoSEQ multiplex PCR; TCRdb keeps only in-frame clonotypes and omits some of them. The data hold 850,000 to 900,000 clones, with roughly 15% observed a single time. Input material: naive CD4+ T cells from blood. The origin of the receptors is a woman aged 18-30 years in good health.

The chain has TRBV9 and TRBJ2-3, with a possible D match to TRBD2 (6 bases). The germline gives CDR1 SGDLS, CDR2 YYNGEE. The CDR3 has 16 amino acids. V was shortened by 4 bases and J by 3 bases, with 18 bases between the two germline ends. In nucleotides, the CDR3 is TGTGCCAGCAGCCCCACACCGGGAGCGAGGACAGATACGCAGTATTTT. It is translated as CASSPTPGARTDTQYF.

The CDR3 sequence: CASGGRVQPQHF. The CDR3 nucleotides read TGTGCCAGCGGTGGGCGAGTCCAGCCCCAGCATTTT. The genes are TRBV28 and TRBJ1-5; D remains unclear. CDR3 size: 12 residues. V lost 8 bases and J 7 bases, leaving 12 bases between the germline ends. Per the germline V gene, CDR1 is MDHEN and CDR2 is SYDVKM.

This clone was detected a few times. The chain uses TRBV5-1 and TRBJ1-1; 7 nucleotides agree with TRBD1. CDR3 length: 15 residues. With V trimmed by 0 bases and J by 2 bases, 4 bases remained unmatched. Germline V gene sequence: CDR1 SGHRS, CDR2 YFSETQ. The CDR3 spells CASSLGGTANTEAFF. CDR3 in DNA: TGCGCCAGCAGCTTGGGAGGGACAGCCAACACTGAAGCTTTCTTT.